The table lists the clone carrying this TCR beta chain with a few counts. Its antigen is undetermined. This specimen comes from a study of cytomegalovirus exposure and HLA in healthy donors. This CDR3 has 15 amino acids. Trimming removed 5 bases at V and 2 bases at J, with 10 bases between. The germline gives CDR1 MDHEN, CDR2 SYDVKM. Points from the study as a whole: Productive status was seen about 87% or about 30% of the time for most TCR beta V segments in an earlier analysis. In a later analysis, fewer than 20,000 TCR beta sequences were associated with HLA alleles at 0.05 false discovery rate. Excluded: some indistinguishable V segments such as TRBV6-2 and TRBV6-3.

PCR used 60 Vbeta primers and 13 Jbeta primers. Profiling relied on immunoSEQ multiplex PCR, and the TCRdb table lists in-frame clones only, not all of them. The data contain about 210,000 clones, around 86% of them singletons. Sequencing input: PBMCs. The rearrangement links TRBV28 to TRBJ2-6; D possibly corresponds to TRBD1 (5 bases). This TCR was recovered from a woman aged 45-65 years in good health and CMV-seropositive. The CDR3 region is CASSLQGTGANVLTF. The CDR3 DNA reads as TGTGCCAGCAGTCTTCAGGGCACTGGGGCCAACGTCCTGACTTTC.